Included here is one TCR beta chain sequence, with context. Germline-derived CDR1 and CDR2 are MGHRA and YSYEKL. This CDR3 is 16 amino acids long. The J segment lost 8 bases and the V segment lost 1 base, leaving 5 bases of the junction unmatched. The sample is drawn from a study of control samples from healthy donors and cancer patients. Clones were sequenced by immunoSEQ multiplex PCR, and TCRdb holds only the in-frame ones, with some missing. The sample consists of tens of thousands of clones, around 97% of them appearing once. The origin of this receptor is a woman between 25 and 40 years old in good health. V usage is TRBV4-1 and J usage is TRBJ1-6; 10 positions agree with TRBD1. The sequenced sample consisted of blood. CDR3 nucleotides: TGCGCCAGCAGCCAAGTGTGGACAGGGGGGGATTCACCCCTCCACTTT. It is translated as CASSQVWTGGDSPLHF.